The 15 T cell receptor beta chains reported below all come from one sample, sequenced in a study of blood T cell repertoires in COVID-19. Profiling relied on immunoSEQ multiplex PCR, and the TCRdb table lists in-frame clones only, not all of them. The profile shows 9,000 to 13,000 clones, about 90% of them singletons. The sample comprised peripheral blood. Receptors were obtained from a man aged 25 to 40 with active or convalescent COVID-19.

DNA for the CDR3: TGTGCCAGCAGGGACAGAACTAGTGGAAACACCATATATTTT. Residues: CASRDRTSGNTIYF. The chain is built from TRBV6-6 and TRBJ1-3; weak D call: TRBD1 (6 bases). The ends were cut back, 6 bases at V and 3 bases at J, with 12 bases in the middle. This CDR3 spans 14 amino acids. CDR1 and CDR2 from the germline V gene are MNHNY and SVGAGI (reference sequence).

The rearrangement uses TRBV6-6 and TRBJ2-7, with a tentative D call TRBD1 (7 bases). The germline V gene encodes CDR1 MNHNY and CDR2 SVGAGI (reference sequence). V gave up 5 bases and J gave up 6 bases, with 20 bases separating them. This CDR3 contains 15 residues. CDR3 nucleotides: TGTGCCAGCAGTACCCACGAATACCAGGGGGGCGAGCAGTACGTC. Its translation: CASSTHEYQGGEQYV.

This clone has a single count. The CDR3 spells CASRDRGSKSSPLHF. The CDR3 coding sequence is TGTGCCAGCAGGGACAGGGGCAGTAAGAGTTCACCCCTCCACTTT. This rearrangement joins TRBV6-5 to TRBJ1-6, with 9 bases aligning to TRBD1. Germline CDR1 reads MNHEY; CDR2 reads SVGAGI. Trimming took 6 bases from V and 9 from J; bases not matched to a gene: 9. This CDR3 region has 15 residues.

The chain is built from TRBV7-9 and TRBJ1-5, with D perhaps matching TRBD1 (6 bases). CDR3 length: 14 amino acids. In germline, CDR1 is SEHNR, CDR2 FQNEAQ (reference sequence). V lost 2 bases, J lost 2 bases, and 7 bases lay in between. Here the CDR3 DNA reads TGTGCCAGCAGCTTATCAGGGGGCAATCAGCCCCAGCATTTT. It is translated as CASSLSGGNQPQHF.

This clone was seen a single time. V is TRBV19 and J is TRBJ1-2; 10 bases align to TRBD1. Germline loops: CDR1 LNHDA, CDR2 SQIVND (reference sequence). The ends lost 8 bases at V and 8 bases at J; junction bases unmatched: 5. This CDR3 has 12 amino acids. The CDR3 region is CASRDRGVGYTF. The CDR3 region has the DNA TGTGCCAGTCGGGACAGGGGCGTGGGCTACACCTTC.

This chain joins TRBV5-1 and TRBJ2-1, with D possibly matching TRBD1 (7 bases). This CDR3 contains 13 residues. Trimming took off 2 bases at V and 9 bases at J, with 12 bases between the two ends. Germline CDR1 is SGHRS and CDR2 is YFSETQ. The CDR3, as DNA: TGCGCCAGCAGCTTCCCCCAGGGGGGTGAGCAGTTCTTC. This translates into CASSFPQGGEQFF.

The genes are TRBV11-2 and TRBJ1-1; D might be TRBD1 (5 bases). V was pared by 5 bases and J by 5 bases, with 15 bases between. CDR3 length: 14 amino acids. CDR1 and CDR2 from the germline V gene are SGHAT and FQNNGV. DNA for the CDR3: TGTGCCAGCAGCCCCCGGGAGGGGCGGACTGAAGCTTTCTTT. Its translation is CASSPREGRTEAFF.

This clone was seen once. The chain is built from TRBV28 and TRBJ1-3; D is possibly TRBD1 (6 bases). CDR1 MDHEN and CDR2 SYDVKM come from the germline V gene. The CDR3 runs 16 residues. V was trimmed by 4 bases and J by 0 bases, leaving 13 bases between them. CDR3 loop: CASSSPGGPSGNTIYF. The CDR3, as DNA: TGTGCCAGCAGTTCGCCGGGGGGGCCCTCTGGAAACACCATATATTTT.

V is TRBV27 and J is TRBJ1-2; TRBD1 might be the D (5 bases). The CDR3 has 12 amino acids. Trimming took 3 bases from V and 13 from J, leaving 15 bases between them. Germline loops: CDR1 MNHEY, CDR2 SMNVEV (reference sequence). CDR3 DNA sequence: TGTGCCAGCAGTTTGGAGGGGAGGGCCCTCACCTTC. As protein: CASSLEGRALTF.

The rearrangement links TRBV2 to TRBJ1-5; 7 nucleotides align to TRBD1. Looked up from germline, CDR1 is SNHLY and CDR2 is FYNNEI. There are 13 residues in the CDR3. J gave up 7 bases and V 7 bases, and 7 bases lay outside the gene matches. CDR3 region: CASKNTGVQPQHF. CDR3 DNA: TGTGCCAGCAAAAATACAGGGGTCCAGCCCCAGCATTTT.

This chain joins TRBV11-2 and TRBJ2-7; 7 positions match TRBD1. CDR1 SGHAT and CDR2 FQNNGV come from the germline V gene. V shed 1 base and J 7 bases; nucleotides not matched to a gene: 7. The CDR3 covers 14 residues. CDR3 amino acids: CASSLAGTAPEQYF. CDR3 nucleotide sequence: TGTGCCAGCAGCTTAGCCGGGACAGCCCCAGAGCAGTACTTC. Complete variable domain (other parts from reference TRBV11-2 and TRBJ2-7): EAGVAQSPRYKIIEKRQSVAFWCNPISGHATLYWYQQILGQGPKLLIQFQNNGVVDDSQLPKDRFSAERLKGVDSTLKIQPAKLEDSAVYLCASSLAGTAPEQYFGPGTRLTVT.

The CDR3 protein is CASSVVSTGANTGELFF. DNA of the CDR3: TGTGCCAGCAGCGTAGTTTCGACAGGGGCGAACACCGGGGAGCTGTTTTTT. This sequence joins TRBV9 and TRBJ2-2; 8 positions match TRBD1. Germline V CDR1 and CDR2: SGDLS, YYNGEE. V trimming: 0 bases; J trimming: 0 bases; junction bases outside the gene matches: 4. The CDR3 has 17 amino acids.

This clone was detected once. The gene calls are TRBV11-2 and TRBJ1-1; no clear D gene. Germline V lookup: CDR1 SGHAT, CDR2 FQNNGV. This CDR3 contains 14 residues. V lost 5 bases and J 2 bases, leaving 12 bases between the germline ends. The CDR3 region has the DNA TGTGCCAGCAGCATACAAACAGCAAACACTGAAGCTTTCTTT. Protein sequence: CASSIQTANTEAFF.

This rearrangement joins TRBV21-1 to TRBJ1-5; the table assigns TRBD1, which was not confirmed against the DNA. TRBV21-1 is an annotated pseudogene. This CDR3 is built from 14 residues. CDR3 amino acids: CAKRDREEIQPQHF. CDR3 sequence (DNA): TGTGCCAAAAGGGACAGGGAGGAAATTCAGCCCCAGCATTTT.

This clone was recorded once. The rearrangement joins TRBV7-2 to TRBJ2-2, with TRBD2 identical over 11 bases. Germline values: CDR1 SGHTA, CDR2 FQGNSA. Germline trimming cut 4 bases from V and 9 bases from J; bases unmatched to any gene: 4. The CDR3 runs 14 residues. The CDR3 region has the DNA TGTGCCAGCAGCTCTAGCGGGGGGCTCCGGGAGCTGTTTTTT. Translated: CASSSSGGLRELFF.